A selection of T cell receptor beta chains follows, all from one sample in a study of cytomegalovirus exposure and HLA in healthy donors. Sequencing was performed with immunoSEQ multiplex PCR; in TCRdb, only in-frame clones are kept and a portion is missing. The sample lists about 280,000 clones, approximately 90% seen once, with less than 2.5% in the top ten. Sequencing input: PBMCs. The receptor set was obtained from a woman under 30 in good health and CMV-seronegative. CDR3s leave out the opening cysteine and the closing phenylalanine or tryptophan. Fields, in order: V gene, J gene, CDR3 protein.

v_call: TRBV2
j_call: TRBJ2-1
cdr3_aa: ASWEASNEQF

v_call: TRBV28
j_call: TRBJ1-1
cdr3_aa: ASSRPTVLNTEAF

v_call: TRBV10-2
j_call: TRBJ2-5
cdr3_aa: ASSESEETQY

v_call: TRBV13
j_call: TRBJ2-1
cdr3_aa: ASGPAGNSYNEQF

v_call: TRBV12-5
j_call: TRBJ2-1
cdr3_aa: ASGREALGDEQF

v_call: TRBV6-6
j_call: TRBJ1-1
cdr3_aa: ASSYGLSNEAF

v_call: TRBV5-8
j_call: TRBJ1-4
cdr3_aa: ASSELAGFNEKLF

v_call: TRBV6-4
j_call: TRBJ2-1
cdr3_aa: ASSDGQSHNEQF

v_call: TRBV7-9
j_call: TRBJ1-4
cdr3_aa: ASSKLDSHPNEKLF

v_call: TRBV19
j_call: TRBJ1-3
cdr3_aa: ASSKDITIFSGNTIY

v_call: TRBV10-3
j_call: TRBJ1-2
cdr3_aa: ATRTGFGDYGYT

v_call: TRBV6-5
j_call: TRBJ2-5
cdr3_aa: ASIPAGGTGETQY